Shown below are 10 T cell receptor beta chains from a single sample sequenced in a study of control samples from healthy donors and cancer patients. The data were produced by immunoSEQ multiplex PCR, yet TCRdb's version contains in-frame clones alone and is incomplete. The repertoire holds 150,000 to 200,000 clones, with around 91% as singletons. Material for sequencing was blood. The receptors come from a woman aged 45-65 years in good health.

This chain joins TRBV28 and TRBJ2-2, with D perhaps assigned TRBD1 or TRBD2 (5 bases each). Germline assignment: CDR1 MDHEN and CDR2 SYDVKM. The V and J ends lost 4 bases and 6 bases respectively, with 15 bases between them. The CDR3 is 15 residues long. For the CDR3, the DNA is TGTGCCAGCAGTTCTGGGGCTAGCCCGTCCGGGGAGCTGTTTTTT. Translation: CASSSGASPSGELFF.

This clone was picked up one time. The chain combines TRBV2 with TRBJ1-4; D gene unclear. With 6 bases removed from V and 6 bases from J, the gap between germline ends came to 14 bases. The CDR3 extends over 14 amino acids. The germline V gene has CDR1 SNHLY and CDR2 FYNNEI. In nucleotides, the CDR3 is TGTGCCAGCAGCCTGGGAGGGTTGGATGAAAAACTGTTTTTT. Its protein product is CASSLGGLDEKLFF.

This rearrangement joins TRBV28 to TRBJ2-5; D remains unclear. The CDR3 covers 12 residues. The V gene's germline CDR1 is MDHEN and CDR2 SYDVKM. Between the trimmed V and J ends, which lost 4 bases and 3 bases, there was a span of 6 bases. CDR3 coding DNA: TGTGCCAGCAGTTGGCTGGAAGAGACCCAGTACTTC. Translated: CASSWLEETQYF.

V usage is TRBV11-2 and J usage is TRBJ1-1; tentatively, D is TRBD1 (5 bases). The CDR3 runs to 14 residues. Trimming cost V 5 bases and J 6 bases, with 16 bases left between them. CDR1 and CDR2 (germline): SGHAT, FQNNGV. CDR3 in DNA: TGTGCCAGCAGCCCCCCTCGGGGGTCGCCTGAAGCTTTCTTT. Its translation: CASSPPRGSPEAFF.

The rearrangement uses TRBV7-2 and TRBJ1-3; a weak D match, TRBD1 (5 bases). Germline CDR1 and CDR2: SGHTA and FQGNSA. The V gene lost 2 bases and the J gene lost 0 bases, with 11 bases spanning the gap. This CDR3 is built from 16 residues. CDR3 in amino acids: CASSLTGSRSGNTIYF. For the CDR3, the DNA is TGTGCCAGCAGCTTAACAGGATCCCGCTCTGGAAACACCATATATTTT.

The V call is TRBV7-2, the J call TRBJ2-4; 7 bases line up with TRBD1. After removal of 5 bases from V and 0 bases from J, the junction contained 13 bases not matched to a gene. This CDR3 region has 18 residues. Per germline, CDR1 SGHTA and CDR2 FQGNSA. This chain's CDR3 is CASSAPRDSQLAKNIQYF. Here the CDR3 DNA reads TGTGCCAGCAGCGCACCCCGGGACAGTCAACTAGCCAAAAACATTCAGTACTTC. The full variable domain, its missing parts supplied by reference TRBV7-2 and TRBJ2-4, is GAGVSQSPSNKVTEKGKDVELRCDPISGHTALYWYRQSLGQGLEFLIYFQGNSAPDKSGLPSDRFSAERTGGSVSTLTIQRTQQEDSAVYLCASSAPRDSQLAKNIQYFGAGTRLSVL.

The chain uses TRBV5-1 and TRBJ2-7; 8 positions agree with TRBD1. The germline V gene encodes CDR1 SGHRS and CDR2 YFSETQ. Unmatched junction bases numbered 4, after V lost 3 bases and J lost 5 bases. The CDR3 contains 13 residues. As DNA, the CDR3 is TGCGCCAGCAGCTGGACAGGGCCCAACGAGCAGTACTTC. This gives the protein CASSWTGPNEQYF.

The V gene is TRBV3-1 (or the pseudogene TRBV3-2), the J gene TRBJ2-5; no firm D call. The CDR3 sequence is 15 residues long. Germline CDR1 is LGHDT and CDR2 is YNNKEL (reference sequence). The ends were cut back, 3 bases at V and 2 bases at J, with 13 bases in the middle. The CDR3 loop is CASSHSSSIQETQYF. The CDR3 bases are TGTGCCAGCAGCCATAGTTCCTCGATTCAAGAGACCCAGTACTTC.

This clone was seen ten or more times. The identical CDR3 is also encoded by other nucleotide sequences in the sample. The chain uses TRBV9 and TRBJ1-1; D is unresolved. V was pared by 4 bases and J by 1 base, with 8 bases between. CDR1 SGDLS and CDR2 YYNGEE come from the germline V gene. The CDR3 runs 13 residues. The CDR3 region has the DNA TGTGCCAGCAGCCCCACGGGGAACACTGAAGCTTTCTTT. This encodes CASSPTGNTEAFF.

This chain joins TRBV9 and TRBJ1-2, with TRBD1 identical over 7 bases. V shed 0 bases and J 2 bases; nucleotides not matched to a gene: 1. This CDR3 has 14 residues. CDR1 and CDR2 from the germline V gene are SGDLS and YYNGEE. CDR3 sequence (DNA): TGTGCCAGCAGCGTAGAGGGACAGAACTATGGCTACACCTTC. Translating gives CASSVEGQNYGYTF. The variable domain in full, completed from reference TRBV9 and TRBJ1-2, reads DSGVTQTPKHLITATGQRVTLRCSPRSGDLSVYWYQQSLDQGLQFLIQYYNGEERAKGNILERFSAQQFPDLHSELNLSSLELGDSALYFCASSVEGQNYGYTFGSGTRLTVV.